This TCR beta chain was recovered during a study of beta chain features in type 1 diabetes. Turning to the study itself: The study examined about 100 million sorted cells across all samples.

General observations from the study: Cells with high TCR expression could be over-represented by cDNA sequencing. TCRB CDR3s from Type 1 diabetes patients were moderately but significantly shorter in all four CD4+ subsets.

Expressed TCRB transcripts were sequenced because the entire RNA isolate underwent reverse transcription. Clones were read by immunoSEQ multiplex PCR, and TCRdb kept only the in-frame ones, dropping some. There are 430,000 or so clones in the sample; over 10% occur only once, and 0.04% to 0.05% lies in the top ten. Purities over 95% were achieved in all sorted populations. Concerning this clone: The target antigen is unknown.

Between the trimmed V and J ends, which lost 2 bases and 5 bases, there was a span of 13 bases. This CDR3 region has 15 residues. CDR1 is MNHEY and CDR2 is SVGAGI in the germline V gene. The chain combines TRBV6-5 with TRBJ2-1, with D perhaps matching TRBD2 (5 bases). The TCR comes from a woman in her late teens or twenties in good health. Sequenced: naive CD4+ T cells from blood. CDR3 DNA sequence: TGTGCCAGCAGTTACCGGAACGGAGGAGACAATGAGCAGTTCTTC. Protein product: CASSYRNGGDNEQFF.